This TCR beta chain appears in the sequencing data of a study of T-cell memory formation after mild COVID-19. General study findings and limits: In pre-infection memory, a portion of responding clones appeared, which suggested that cross-reactive memory joined. Clones contracting day 15 to 85 were balanced CD4/CD8; later expanders leaned CD4+. Those CD4+ clones that contracted were mainly in CM and EM (CD8+ ones in EMRA).

V was cut by 3 bases and J by 5 bases, with 7 bases left in between. CDR1 and CDR2 from the germline V gene are SNHLY and FYNNEI. CDR3 size: 12 residues. 5'RACE primed from the constant segment yielded TCR alpha and TCR beta cDNA libraries bearing sample barcodes and UMIs. In TCRdb, the 5' RACE reads were re-called with MiXCR into one record per CDR3 protein. The sample lists about 190,000 distinct CDR3 sequences; roughly a tenth were seen once. This clonotype was detected ten times or more. The antigen is not known. The chain has TRBV2 and TRBJ1-2; D is undetermined. Sequenced sample: PBMCs or a T cell subset sorted from them (not recorded which). The clonotype comes from a man between 18 and 29 years old who had mild COVID-19 (a few samples of this study predate the infection). Cell type and time point are not known. CDR3 nucleotides: TGTGCCAGCAGTGACAGGTTATATGGCTACACCTTC. Its protein product is CASSDRLYGYTF.